This TCR beta chain was observed in a study of blood T cells in healthy people across ages. The study's findings and limits: Across the age range, TCR beta diversity per million T cells fell in a roughly linear way. Since the PBMCs were unsorted, naive and antigen-experienced cells could not be conclusively compared. Long-lived donors exceeded aged donors in naive CD4+ cells and diversity.

This clonotype was observed many times. Antigen: not known. It was with a sample-barcoded 5' primer and a J-beta primer mix that a second PCR of roughly 7 to 12 cycles was run. MiXCR, run by TCRdb on the 5' RACE reads, gives a single entry per CDR3 protein. The sample carries about a million distinct CDR3 sequences, around 48% recorded once. CDR1 LGHNA and CDR2 YNFKEQ come from the germline V gene. The CDR3 is 15 residues long. The ends were cut back, 0 bases at V and 5 bases at J, with 13 bases in the middle. Sequencing used blood. This receptor was obtained from a man aged 30 to 39 in good health. This rearrangement joins TRBV4-2 to TRBJ1-2, with unresolved D. The CDR3 region has the DNA TGTGCCAGCAGCCAAGATCGATCACAGCTATATGGCTACACCTTC. Translating it yields CASSQDRSQLYGYTF.